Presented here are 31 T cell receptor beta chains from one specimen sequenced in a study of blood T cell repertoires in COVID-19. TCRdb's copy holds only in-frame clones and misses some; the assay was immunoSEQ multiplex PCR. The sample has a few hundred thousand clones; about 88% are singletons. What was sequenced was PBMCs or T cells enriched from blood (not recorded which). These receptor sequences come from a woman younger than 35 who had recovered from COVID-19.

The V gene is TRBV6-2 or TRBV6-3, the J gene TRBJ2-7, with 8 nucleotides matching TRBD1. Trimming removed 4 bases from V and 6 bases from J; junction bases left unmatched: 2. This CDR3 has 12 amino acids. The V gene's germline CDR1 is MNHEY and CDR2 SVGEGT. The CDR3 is CASSWTGFEQYF. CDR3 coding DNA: TGTGCCAGCAGTTGGACAGGGTTCGAGCAGTACTTC.

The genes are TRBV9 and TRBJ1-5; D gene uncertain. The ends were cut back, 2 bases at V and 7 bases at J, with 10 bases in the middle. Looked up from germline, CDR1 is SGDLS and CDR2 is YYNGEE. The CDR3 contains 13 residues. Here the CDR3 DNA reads TGTGCCAGCAGCGTGGGCGATGGGCAGCCCCAGCATTTT. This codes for CASSVGDGQPQHF. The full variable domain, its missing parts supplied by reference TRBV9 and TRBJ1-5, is DSGVTQTPKHLITATGQRVTLRCSPRSGDLSVYWYQQSLDQGLQFLIQYYNGEERAKGNILERFSAQQFPDLHSELNLSSLELGDSALYFCASSVGDGQPQHFGDGTRLSIL.

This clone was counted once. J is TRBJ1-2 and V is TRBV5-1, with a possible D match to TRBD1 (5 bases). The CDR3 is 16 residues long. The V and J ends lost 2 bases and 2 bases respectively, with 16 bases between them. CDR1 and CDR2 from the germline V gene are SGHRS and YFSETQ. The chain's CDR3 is CASSLKYSQANYGYTF. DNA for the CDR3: TGCGCCAGCAGCTTAAAGTATTCACAGGCGAACTATGGCTACACCTTC.

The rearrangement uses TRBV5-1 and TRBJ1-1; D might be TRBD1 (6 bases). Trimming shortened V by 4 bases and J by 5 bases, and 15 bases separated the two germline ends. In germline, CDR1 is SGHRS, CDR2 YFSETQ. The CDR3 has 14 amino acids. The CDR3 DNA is TGCGCCAGCAGCCATCTCTCCGGGACAACTGAAGCTTTCTTT. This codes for CASSHLSGTTEAFF. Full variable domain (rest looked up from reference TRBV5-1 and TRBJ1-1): KAGVTQTPRYLIKTRGQQVTLSCSPISGHRSVSWYQQTPGQGLQFLFEYFSETQRNKGNFPGRFSGRQFSNSRSEMNVSTLELGDSALYLCASSHLSGTTEAFFGQGTRLTVV.

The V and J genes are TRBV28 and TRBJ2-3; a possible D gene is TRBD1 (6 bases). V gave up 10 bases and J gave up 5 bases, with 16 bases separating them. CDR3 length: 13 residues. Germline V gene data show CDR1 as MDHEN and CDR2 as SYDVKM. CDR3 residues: CATHRPGVDTQYF. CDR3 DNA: TGTGCCACCCACCGACCAGGGGTAGATACGCAGTATTTT. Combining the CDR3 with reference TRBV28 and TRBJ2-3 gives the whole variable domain DVKVTQSSRYLVKRTGEKVFLECVQDMDHENMFWYRQDPGLGLRLIYFSYDVKMKEKGDIPEGYSVSREKKERFSLILESASTNQTSMYLCATHRPGVDTQYFGPGTRLTVL.

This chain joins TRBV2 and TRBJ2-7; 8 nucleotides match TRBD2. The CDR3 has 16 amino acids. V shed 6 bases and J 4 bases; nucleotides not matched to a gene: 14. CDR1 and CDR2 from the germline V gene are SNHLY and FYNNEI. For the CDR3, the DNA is TGTGCCAGCAGCCCACGGGGGCGGGGGGCCGGGTACGAGCAGTACTTC. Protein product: CASSPRGRGAGYEQYF.

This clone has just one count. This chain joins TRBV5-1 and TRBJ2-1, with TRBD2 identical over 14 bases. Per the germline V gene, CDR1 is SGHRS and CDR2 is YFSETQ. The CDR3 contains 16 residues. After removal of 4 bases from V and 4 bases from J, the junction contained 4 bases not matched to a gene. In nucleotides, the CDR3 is TGCGCCAGCAGCCGGGGACTAGCGGGGGCATACAATGAGCAGTTCTTC. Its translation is CASSRGLAGAYNEQFF.

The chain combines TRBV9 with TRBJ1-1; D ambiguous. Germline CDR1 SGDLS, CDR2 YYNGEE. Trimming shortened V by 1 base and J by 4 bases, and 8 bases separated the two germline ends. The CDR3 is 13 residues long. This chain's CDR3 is CASSVIEGTEAFF. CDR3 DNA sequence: TGTGCCAGCAGCGTAATCGAGGGCACTGAAGCTTTCTTT.

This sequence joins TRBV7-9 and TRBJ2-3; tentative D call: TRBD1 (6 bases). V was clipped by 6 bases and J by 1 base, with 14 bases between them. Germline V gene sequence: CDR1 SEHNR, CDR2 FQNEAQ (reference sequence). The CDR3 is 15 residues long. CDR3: CASSSSNRGTDTQYF. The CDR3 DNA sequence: TGTGCCAGCAGTTCAAGTAACAGGGGCACAGATACGCAGTATTTT.

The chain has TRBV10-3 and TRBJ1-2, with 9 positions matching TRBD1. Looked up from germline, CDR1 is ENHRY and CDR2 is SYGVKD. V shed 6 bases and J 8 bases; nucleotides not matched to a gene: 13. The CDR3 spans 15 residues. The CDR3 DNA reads TGTGCCATCAGGGATGGACAGGGGAAGGGGCGGGGCTACACCTTC. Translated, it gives CAIRDGQGKGRGYTF.

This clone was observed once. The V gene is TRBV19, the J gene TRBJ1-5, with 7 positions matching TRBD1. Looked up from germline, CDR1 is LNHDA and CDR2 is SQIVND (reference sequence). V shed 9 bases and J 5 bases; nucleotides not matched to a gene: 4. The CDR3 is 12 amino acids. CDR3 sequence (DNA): TGTGCCAGCTGGGACAGTTATCAGCCCCAGCATTTT. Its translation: CASWDSYQPQHF.

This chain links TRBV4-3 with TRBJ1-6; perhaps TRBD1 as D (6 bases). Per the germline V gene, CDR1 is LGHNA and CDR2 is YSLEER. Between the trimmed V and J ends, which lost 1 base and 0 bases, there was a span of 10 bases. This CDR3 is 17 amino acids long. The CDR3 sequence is CASSQGSDSSYNSPLHF. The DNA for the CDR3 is TGCGCCAGCAGCCAAGGTTCGGACAGCTCCTATAATTCACCCCTCCACTTT.

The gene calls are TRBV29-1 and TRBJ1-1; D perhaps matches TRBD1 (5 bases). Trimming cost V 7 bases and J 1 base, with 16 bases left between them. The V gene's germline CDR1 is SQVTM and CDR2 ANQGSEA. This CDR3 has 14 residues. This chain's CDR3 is CSAAVTTANTEAFF. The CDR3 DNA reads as TGCAGCGCGGCGGTGACGACAGCGAACACTGAAGCTTTCTTT.

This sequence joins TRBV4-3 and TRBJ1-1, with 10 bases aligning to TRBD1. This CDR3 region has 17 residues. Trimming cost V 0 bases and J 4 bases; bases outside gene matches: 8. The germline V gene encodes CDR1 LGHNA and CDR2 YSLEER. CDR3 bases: TGCGCCAGCAGCCAAGAGACAGGGGGCCCCCGCGGCACTGAAGCTTTCTTT. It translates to CASSQETGGPRGTEAFF.

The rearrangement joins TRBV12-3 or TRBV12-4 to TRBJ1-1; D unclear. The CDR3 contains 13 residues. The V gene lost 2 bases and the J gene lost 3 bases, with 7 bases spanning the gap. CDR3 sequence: CASSLWEDTEAFF. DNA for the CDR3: TGTGCCAGCAGTTTATGGGAGGACACTGAAGCTTTCTTT.

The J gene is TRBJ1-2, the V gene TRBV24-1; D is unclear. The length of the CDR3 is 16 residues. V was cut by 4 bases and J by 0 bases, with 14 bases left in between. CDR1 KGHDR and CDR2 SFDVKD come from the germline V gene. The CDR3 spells CATSDPLTPSNYGYTF. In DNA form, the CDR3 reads TGTGCCACCAGTGACCCTCTGACTCCTTCTAACTATGGCTACACCTTC.

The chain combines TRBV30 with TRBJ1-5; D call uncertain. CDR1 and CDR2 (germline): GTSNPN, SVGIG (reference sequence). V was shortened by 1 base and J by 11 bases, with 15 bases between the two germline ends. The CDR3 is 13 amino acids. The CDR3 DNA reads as TGTGCCTGGAGTGGGGCGATGGGAGCAGCCCAGCATTTT. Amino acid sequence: CAWSGAMGAAQHF.

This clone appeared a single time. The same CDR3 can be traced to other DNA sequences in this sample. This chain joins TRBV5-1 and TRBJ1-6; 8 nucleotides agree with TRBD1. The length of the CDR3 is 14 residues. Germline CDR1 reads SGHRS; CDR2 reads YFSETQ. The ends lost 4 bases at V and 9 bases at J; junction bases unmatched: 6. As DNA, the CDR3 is TGCGCCAGCAGCCCAGGACAGGGTGGTTCACCCCTCCACTTT. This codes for CASSPGQGGSPLHF.

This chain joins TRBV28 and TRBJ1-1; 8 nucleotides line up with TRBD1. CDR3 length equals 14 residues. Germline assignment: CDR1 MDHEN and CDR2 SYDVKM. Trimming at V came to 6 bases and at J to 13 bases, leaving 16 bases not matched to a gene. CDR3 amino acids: CASRNGGTGLESFF. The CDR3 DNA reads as TGTGCCAGCAGAAACGGTGGGACAGGCTTGGAGAGTTTCTTT.

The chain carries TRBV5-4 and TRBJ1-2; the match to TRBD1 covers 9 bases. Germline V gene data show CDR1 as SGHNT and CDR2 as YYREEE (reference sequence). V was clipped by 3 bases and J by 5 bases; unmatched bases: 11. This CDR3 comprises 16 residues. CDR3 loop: CASSSWLGQGEYGYTF. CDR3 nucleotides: TGTGCCAGCAGCTCATGGTTGGGACAGGGAGAGTATGGCTACACCTTC.

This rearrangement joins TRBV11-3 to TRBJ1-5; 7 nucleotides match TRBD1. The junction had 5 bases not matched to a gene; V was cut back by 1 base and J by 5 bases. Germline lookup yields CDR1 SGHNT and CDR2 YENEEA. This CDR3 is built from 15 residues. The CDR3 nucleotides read TGTGCCAGCAGCTTAGTCACAGGGGTGGATCAGCCCCAGCATTTT. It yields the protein CASSLVTGVDQPQHF.

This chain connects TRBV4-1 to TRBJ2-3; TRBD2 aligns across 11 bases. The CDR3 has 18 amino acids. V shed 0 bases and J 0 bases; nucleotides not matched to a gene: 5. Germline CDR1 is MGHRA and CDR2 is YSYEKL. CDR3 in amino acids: CASSQDVGLAASTDTQYF. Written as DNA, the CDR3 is TGCGCCAGCAGCCAAGATGTGGGACTAGCGGCTAGCACAGATACGCAGTATTTT.

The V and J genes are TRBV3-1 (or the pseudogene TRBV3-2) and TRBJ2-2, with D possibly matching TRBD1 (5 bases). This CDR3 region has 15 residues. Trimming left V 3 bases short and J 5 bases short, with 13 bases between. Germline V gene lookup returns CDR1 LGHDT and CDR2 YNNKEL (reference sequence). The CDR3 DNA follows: TGTGCCAGCAGCCAGGGCCAGGGAAGGACCGGGGAGCTGTTTTTT. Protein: CASSQGQGRTGELFF.

For the CDR3, the DNA is TGTGCCAGTAGTATAGTGGACAGGACCTCTGGGGCCAACGTCCTGACTTTC. Residues: CASSIVDRTSGANVLTF. The V and J genes are TRBV19 and TRBJ2-6, with 7 bases lining up with TRBD1. Germline CDR1 LNHDA, CDR2 SQIVND (reference sequence). V was pared by 1 base and J by 0 bases, with 3 bases of the junction left unmatched. The CDR3 spans 17 residues.

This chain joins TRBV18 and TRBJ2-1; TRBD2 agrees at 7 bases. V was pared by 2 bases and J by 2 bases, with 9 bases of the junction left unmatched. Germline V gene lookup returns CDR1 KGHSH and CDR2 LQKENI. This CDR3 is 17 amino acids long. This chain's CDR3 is CASSPSGLGGTYNEQFF. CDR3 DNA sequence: TGTGCCAGCTCACCATCGGGACTCGGGGGGACCTACAATGAGCAGTTCTTC.

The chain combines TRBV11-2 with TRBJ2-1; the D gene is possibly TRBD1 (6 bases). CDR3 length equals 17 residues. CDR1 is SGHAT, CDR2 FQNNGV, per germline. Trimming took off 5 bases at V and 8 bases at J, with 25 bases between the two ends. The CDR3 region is CASSADLTGKFWDEQFF. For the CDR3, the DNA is TGTGCCAGCAGCGCCGACCTCACAGGGAAGTTTTGGGATGAGCAGTTCTTC.

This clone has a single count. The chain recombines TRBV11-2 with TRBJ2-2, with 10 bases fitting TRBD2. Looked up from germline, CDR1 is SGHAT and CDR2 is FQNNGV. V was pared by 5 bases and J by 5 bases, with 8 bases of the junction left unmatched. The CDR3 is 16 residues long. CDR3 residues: CASSILAGVFTGELFF. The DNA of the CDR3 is TGTGCCAGCAGCATCCTAGCGGGGGTTTTTACCGGGGAGCTGTTTTTT. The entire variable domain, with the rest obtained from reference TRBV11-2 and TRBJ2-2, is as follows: EAGVAQSPRYKIIEKRQSVAFWCNPISGHATLYWYQQILGQGPKLLIQFQNNGVVDDSQLPKDRFSAERLKGVDSTLKIQPAKLEDSAVYLCASSILAGVFTGELFFGEGSRLTVL.

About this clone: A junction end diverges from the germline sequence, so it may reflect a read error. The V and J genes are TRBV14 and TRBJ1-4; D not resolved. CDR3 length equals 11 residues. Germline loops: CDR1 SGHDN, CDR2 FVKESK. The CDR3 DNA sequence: TGTGCCAGCAGCCAAGACCGCAGCGAAGTTTTT. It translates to CASSQDRSEVF.

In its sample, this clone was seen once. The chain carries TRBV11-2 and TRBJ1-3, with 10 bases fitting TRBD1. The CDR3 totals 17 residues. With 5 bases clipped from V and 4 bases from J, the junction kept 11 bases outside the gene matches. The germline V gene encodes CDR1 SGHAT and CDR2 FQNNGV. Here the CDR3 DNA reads TGTGCCAGCAGCACCTTTCTCGGGACAGGGGCCGGAAACACCATATATTTT. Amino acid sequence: CASSTFLGTGAGNTIYF.

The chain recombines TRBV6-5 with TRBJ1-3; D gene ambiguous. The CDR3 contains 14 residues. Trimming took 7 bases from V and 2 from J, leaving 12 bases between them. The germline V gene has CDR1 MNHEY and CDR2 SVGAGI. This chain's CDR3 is CASNEGGPGNTIYF. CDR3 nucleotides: TGTGCCAGCAACGAGGGAGGTCCTGGAAACACCATATATTTT.

Written as DNA, the CDR3 is TGTGCCAGCAGCTCTCCGGCCCGGGAGGCTGGCAATCAGCCCCAGCATTTT. Translated, it gives CASSSPAREAGNQPQHF. J is TRBJ1-5 and V is TRBV11-2, with unresolved D. CDR1 and CDR2 (germline): SGHAT, FQNNGV. V was clipped by 4 bases and J by 2 bases, with 18 bases between them. There are 17 residues in the CDR3.